The 9 T cell receptor beta chains given below trace back to one sample, sequenced in a study of response to subunit inactivated influenza vaccine. MiXCR, run by TCRdb on the RT-PCR reads, gives a single entry per CDR3 protein. This table holds hundreds of thousands of distinct CDR3 sequences, around 11% found once. The data also belong to a second study, concerning T cells expressing NK-cell markers. As that study records: What made the TCR beta cDNA was 5'RACE template switching with UMIs.

The sample here was PBMCs from blood, taken on the day of vaccination. These receptors came from a middle-aged man who received an inactivated influenza vaccine.

The sample holds many counts of this clonotype. In DNA form, the CDR3 reads TGTGCCATCAGTTCCGGGACAGGGTACGATATAAAGCAGTACTTC. Amino acids: CAISSGTGYDIKQYF. The V gene is TRBV10-3, the J gene TRBJ2-7, with 9 bases aligning to TRBD1. V was pared by 5 bases and J by 8 bases, with 13 bases of the junction left unmatched. Looked up from germline, CDR1 is ENHRY and CDR2 is SYGVKD. This CDR3 has 15 residues.

V usage is TRBV15 and J usage is TRBJ1-2; D remains ambiguous. Germline values: CDR1 LNHNV, CDR2 YYDKDF (reference sequence). The germline V and J ends were trimmed by 1 base and 6 bases, with 15 bases remaining between them. CDR3 length: 15 residues. The chain's CDR3 is CATSRVGWGSDGYTF. CDR3 bases: TGTGCCACCAGCAGAGTTGGATGGGGATCGGATGGCTACACCTTC.

This clonotype has more than one count but fewer than ten. The chain joins TRBV5-1 to TRBJ2-7; no firm D call. The germline V gene has CDR1 SGHRS and CDR2 YFSETQ. The V and J ends lost 2 bases and 7 bases respectively, with 19 bases between them. The CDR3 is 15 amino acids. CDR3: CASSFYELDRVEQYF. In DNA, the CDR3 is TGCGCCAGCAGCTTCTACGAATTGGACCGAGTTGAGCAGTACTTC.

The chain uses TRBV25-1 and TRBJ2-3, with 12 bases identical to TRBD2. V gave up 6 bases and J gave up 2 bases; unmatched junction bases: 3. The CDR3 totals 15 residues. Germline lookup yields CDR1 MGHDK and CDR2 SYGVNS. The DNA of the CDR3 is TGTGCCAGCAGCCGACTAGCGGGAGACACAGATACGCAGTATTTT. This encodes CASSRLAGDTDTQYF.

J is TRBJ2-7 and V is TRBV12-3 or TRBV12-4; D gene unclear. With 1 base removed from V and 0 bases from J, the gap between germline ends came to 13 bases. CDR3 length: 16 residues. The CDR3 loop reads CASSLDRRTDSYEQYF. The CDR3 nucleotides are TGTGCCAGCAGTTTAGATAGGCGTACCGACTCCTACGAGCAGTACTTC.

The chain is built from TRBV18 and TRBJ2-2; D possibly corresponds to TRBD1 (5 bases). V was trimmed by 1 base and J by 9 bases, leaving 15 bases between them. Germline V gene lookup returns CDR1 KGHSH and CDR2 LQKENI. CDR3 size: 15 residues. The CDR3 DNA follows: TGTGCCAGCTCACCACGCAGGGCTGGAGCCTGGGAGCTGTTTTTT. It codes for CASSPRRAGAWELFF.

Concerning this clonotype itself: The final CDR3 position lacks the conserved phenylalanine or tryptophan, pointing to a likely read error. Because the CDR3's place on the DNA is in doubt, the DNA is left out and the CDR3 is given as listed by TCRdb. The V and J genes are TRBV7-9 and TRBJ2-1; the table's TRBD1 call for D was not verified on the DNA. Germline V gene lookup returns CDR1 SEHNR and CDR2 FQNEAQ (reference sequence). The CDR3 length equals 8 residues, ends included. CDR3 in amino acids: CASSSGQL.

There are a few counts of this clonotype. The V call is TRBV2, the J call TRBJ2-5, with 11 positions matching TRBD2. The CDR3 loop spans 14 amino acids. After removal of 2 bases from V and 5 bases from J, the junction contained 1 base not matched to a gene. Germline CDR1 and CDR2: SNHLY and FYNNEI. The CDR3 DNA sequence: TGTGCCAGCAGTGAAACTAGCGGGGGTGAGACCCAGTACTTC. This translates into CASSETSGGETQYF.

This chain joins TRBV3-1 and TRBJ2-5; 15 bases agree with TRBD2. CDR1 is LGHDT and CDR2 is YNNKEL in the germline V gene (reference sequence). Losses at the gene ends were 1 base for V and 7 bases for J; bases not matched to a gene: 16. The CDR3 length is 20 residues. The DNA of the CDR3 is TGTGCCAGCAGCCAAGTTTTAGGGACTAGCGGGAGGTCACATACTGGGACCCAGTACTTC. Its protein is CASSQVLGTSGRSHTGTQYF.